The source of this T cell receptor (beta chain) is a study of shared clonotypes between healthy human individuals. Study as a whole: In total, the donors were a couple of women and a few men aged 18 to 49. CD4 naive cells filled three plates per donor, CD4 memory three, CD8 naive two and CD8 memory one.

On sorted subsets, replicate PCRs used 200 ng DNA, or about 30,000 T cell genomes. The protocol was immunoSEQ multiplex PCR, while the TCRdb copy is restricted to in-frame clones and leaves out a portion. The sample contains around 1.9 million clones, 85% to 95% of which appear only once. This CDR3 has 14 residues. The germline CDR1 and CDR2 sequences are MNHEY and SMNVEV (reference sequence). Trimming shortened V by 6 bases and J by 3 bases, and 15 bases separated the two germline ends. The naive CD8 population came from CD45RO-negative cells selected for CCR7, without terminally differentiated effector memory CD45RA+ cells. Study results and limitations: Limitation of the genetic and exposure-history diversity represented came from the few donors.

Note on this clone: The antigen is unknown.

The chain is built from TRBV27 and TRBJ2-7; weak D call: TRBD2 (5 bases). This clonotype was obtained from a man between 18 and 29 years old in good health. Some clones in this sample may be carry-over from other donors' samples. What was sequenced was naive CD8+ T cells from PBMCs. The CDR3 here is CASSSGGGLYEQYF. For the CDR3, the DNA is TGTGCCAGCAGCTCTGGCGGAGGCCTCTACGAGCAGTACTTC.